Sequencing of this T cell receptor (beta chain) was carried out in a study of CD4 T cells in relation to SARS-CoV-2 and coronaviruses. Study context: A couple of subjects were Hispanic; patients were about eight males and a handful of females.

Libraries were prepared by immunoSEQ multiplex PCR; TCRdb keeps only in-frame clonotypes and omits some of them. The sample has 30,000 to 40,000 clones; around 74% are singletons. Notes on this clone: What it binds is unknown.

The specimen sequenced was memory CD4+ T cells from PBMCs, cultured in vitro. The sequence was obtained from an adult with COVID-19.

The CDR3 is CASSPRRDGSYEQYF. Written as DNA, the CDR3 is TGTGCCAGCAGCCCACGAAGGGACGGATCCTACGAGCAGTACTTC. This chain links TRBV14 with TRBJ2-7; possibly TRBD1 or TRBD2 for D (5 bases each). Trimming shortened V by 4 bases and J by 1 base, and 14 bases separated the two germline ends. The germline V gene has CDR1 SGHDN and CDR2 FVKESK. The CDR3 is 15 residues long.